Detailed here is one TCR beta chain. Time point reported: peripheral blood 6 weeks after treatment start. The patients had locally advanced or metastatic urothelial carcinoma. Samples spanned pretreatment and treatment, with 1 to 8 time points per patient. The data stem from a study of PD-L1 blockade in urothelial cancer. Study in general: Bladder-origin urothelial cancer in males covered about 90% of the roughly 30 patients.

The CDR3 loop spans 15 amino acids. CDR1 LNHDA and CDR2 SQIVND come from the germline V gene (reference sequence). The V gene lost 3 bases and the J gene lost 0 bases, with 8 bases spanning the gap. Sequenced by immunoSEQ multiplex PCR; TCRdb stores in-frame clones only, minus some. The table has about 48,000 clones, more than 75% seen once. This chain connects TRBV19 to TRBJ1-4, with a weak D call TRBD1 (5 bases). This TCR came from a man aged 55-75 years with urothelial cancer. The input for sequencing was PBMCs, taken around atezolizumab (anti-PD-L1) treatment. This chain's CDR3 is CASSMVGATNEKLFF. The CDR3 DNA reads as TGTGCCAGTAGTATGGTAGGGGCAACTAATGAAAAACTGTTTTTT.